Listed here are 23 T cell receptor beta chains from one sample, sequenced in a study of blood T cell repertoires in COVID-19. Measured with immunoSEQ multiplex PCR; TCRdb has only the in-frame clones, and not every one. The table includes 300,000 to 400,000 clones, 90% to 95% detected once. The sample taken for sequencing was peripheral blood. The origin of the receptors is a woman aged 18-29 years who had recovered from COVID-19.

The V and J genes are TRBV10-3 and TRBJ2-1, with 11 bases fitting TRBD1. This CDR3 comprises 15 residues. Per germline, CDR1 ENHRY and CDR2 SYGVKD. Trimming took 2 bases from V and 6 from J; bases not matched to a gene: 3. Written as DNA, the CDR3 is TGTGCCATCAGTGAGAGGGACAGGGGGTCCAATGAGCAGTTCTTC. Amino acids: CAISERDRGSNEQFF.

The rearrangement links TRBV7-2 to TRBJ2-5; TRBD2 is a possible D gene (5 bases). The CDR3 extends over 14 amino acids. The germline CDR1 and CDR2 sequences are SGHTA and FQGNSA. V lost 1 base and J lost 2, with 8 bases in between. The CDR3 DNA follows: TGTGCCAGCAGCTTAGGGCGAGGGCAAGAGACCCAGTACTTC. Translating it yields CASSLGRGQETQYF.

This chain joins TRBV27 and TRBJ1-1; TRBD1 is a possible D gene (5 bases). V lost 5 bases to trimming and J lost 6 bases, with 16 bases between them. Germline loops: CDR1 MNHEY, CDR2 SMNVEV (reference sequence). This CDR3 region has 14 residues. In DNA form, the CDR3 reads TGTGCCAGCAGTCACGGGTCGGGGGGACCTGAAGCTTTCTTT. Protein: CASSHGSGGPEAFF.

The J gene is TRBJ1-5, the V gene TRBV5-5; D is ambiguous. Trimming removed 1 base at V and 6 bases at J, with 20 bases between. CDR1 is SGHKS, CDR2 YYEKEE, per germline (reference sequence). The CDR3 has 17 residues. This CDR3 reads CASSLLQYPPGSQPQHF. For the CDR3, the DNA is TGTGCCAGCAGCTTGCTACAGTATCCCCCCGGGAGTCAGCCCCAGCATTTT.

The chain is built from TRBV3-1 (or the pseudogene TRBV3-2) and TRBJ2-3, with 14 bases fitting TRBD2. The V gene's germline CDR1 is LGHDT and CDR2 YNNKEL (reference sequence). J was trimmed by 0 bases and V by 4 bases; bases with no gene match: 9. The CDR3 is 19 amino acids. The CDR3, as DNA: TGTGCCAGCAGCCCTCAAGGACTAGCGGGAGGATTGAGCACAGATACGCAGTATTTT. Translated, it gives CASSPQGLAGGLSTDTQYF.

The V and J genes are TRBV24-1 and TRBJ2-1, with TRBD2 identical over 7 bases. With 7 bases clipped from V and 8 bases from J, the junction kept 4 bases outside the gene matches. Germline loops: CDR1 KGHDR, CDR2 SFDVKD. The CDR3 loop spans 12 amino acids. The CDR3 DNA sequence: TGTGCCACCAGCCATGGGGGGGATGAGCAGTTCTTC. This codes for CATSHGGDEQFF.

This chain links TRBV5-1 with TRBJ1-2; perhaps TRBD1 as D (5 bases). The CDR3 totals 15 residues. The germline V and J ends were trimmed by 6 bases and 2 bases, with 17 bases remaining between them. CDR1 and CDR2 from the germline V gene are SGHRS and YFSETQ. This chain's CDR3 is CASNAGLRGNYGYTF. The CDR3 DNA reads as TGCGCCAGCAACGCCGGCCTTCGGGGGAACTATGGCTACACCTTC.

The chain combines TRBV10-3 with TRBJ2-3, with 12 positions matching TRBD2. CDR1 and CDR2 (germline): ENHRY, SYGVKD. V was pared by 8 bases and J by 6 bases, with 27 bases of the junction left unmatched. The CDR3 runs 21 residues. This chain's CDR3 is CAIGCGQTLAGGRILPDTQYF. The DNA of the CDR3 is TGTGCCATCGGGTGTGGCCAGACGCTAGCGGGAGGGAGAATCCTGCCGGATACGCAGTATTTT.

The chain links TRBV5-1 to TRBJ2-5; 7 bases agree with TRBD2. This CDR3 has 14 amino acids. V lost 1 base and J lost 5; bases outside the gene matches: 5. Germline V gene sequence: CDR1 SGHRS, CDR2 YFSETQ. The CDR3 nucleotides read TGCGCCAGCAGCTTGATCTCGCGGGAGGAGACCCAGTACTTC. Its protein is CASSLISREETQYF.

The chain uses TRBV19 and TRBJ1-5; possible D gene TRBD1, 6 bases. V lost 4 bases and J lost 3, with 13 bases in between. The germline gives CDR1 LNHDA, CDR2 SQIVND (reference sequence). CDR3 length: 15 residues. CDR3 protein: CASSTTTGYNQPQHF. In nucleotides, the CDR3 is TGTGCCAGTAGTACCACGACAGGATACAATCAGCCCCAGCATTTT.

The J gene is TRBJ2-1, the V gene TRBV19; 7 bases match TRBD1. The CDR3 totals 14 residues. Germline V gene sequence: CDR1 LNHDA, CDR2 SQIVND (reference sequence). V was pared by 4 bases and J by 10 bases, with 10 bases of the junction left unmatched. The CDR3 nucleotides are TGTGCCAGTAGTACCTCGACAGGGTACAGGGAGCAGTTCTTC. This encodes CASSTSTGYREQFF.

The gene calls are TRBV6-5 and TRBJ2-3, with D possibly matching TRBD2 (6 bases). Germline assignment: CDR1 MNHEY and CDR2 SVGAGI. The CDR3 sequence is 15 residues long. The V end lost 4 bases, the J end lost 3 bases, and 14 bases lay between the germline ends. The CDR3 reads CASSWGAGLTDTQYF. The CDR3 nucleotides are TGTGCCAGCAGTTGGGGAGCGGGCTTAACAGATACGCAGTATTTT.

The chain recombines TRBV11-2 with TRBJ2-7; 7 positions agree with TRBD2. The germline V gene has CDR1 SGHAT and CDR2 FQNNGV. J lost 3 bases, V lost 1 base, and 9 bases had no gene match. This CDR3 region has 16 residues. CDR3 nucleotide sequence: TGTGCCAGCAGCTTAGTCGCTAGCGGCCCTCACTACGAGCAGTACGTC. It yields the protein CASSLVASGPHYEQYV.

This chain joins TRBV18 and TRBJ1-6; D is possibly TRBD1 (5 bases). This CDR3 contains 14 residues. From germline, CDR1 is KGHSH and CDR2 LQKENI. Trimming stripped 3 bases from V and 7 bases from J, with 10 bases between. DNA of the CDR3: TGTGCCAGCTCACCTGACAGTTTAAATTCACCCCTCCACTTT. Protein product: CASSPDSLNSPLHF.

The genes are TRBV6-2 or TRBV6-3 and TRBJ2-3; TRBD2 agrees at 10 bases. CDR1 is MNHEY, CDR2 SVGEGT, per germline. The CDR3 has 16 residues. V was clipped by 2 bases and J by 3 bases; unmatched bases: 5. CDR3 sequence reads: CASSYRLAGVTDTQYF. For the CDR3, the DNA is TGTGCCAGCAGTTACCGCCTAGCGGGAGTTACAGATACGCAGTATTTT.

The CDR3 is CASSEDAREEAFF. DNA for the CDR3: TGTGCCAGCAGTGAAGATGCTCGGGAAGAAGCTTTCTTT. V and J are TRBV6-1 and TRBJ1-1, with D uncertain. The CDR3 is 13 residues long. Trimming pared 1 base from V and 8 bases from J, leaving 11 bases between. Germline values: CDR1 MNHNS, CDR2 SASEGT.

V gene TRBV6-2 or TRBV6-3 combines with J gene TRBJ1-1; D uncertain. The CDR3 length is 13 residues. Per the germline V gene, CDR1 is MNHEY and CDR2 is SVGEGT. The ends were cut back, 6 bases at V and 1 base at J, with 9 bases in the middle. CDR3 sequence reads: CASSLIRNTEAFF. CDR3 coding DNA: TGTGCCAGCAGCCTTATTAGGAACACTGAAGCTTTCTTT.

The genes are TRBV11-3 and TRBJ1-2; D is perhaps TRBD1 (6 bases). The CDR3 covers 14 residues. The germline V and J ends were trimmed by 2 bases and 8 bases, with 15 bases remaining between them. Looked up from germline, CDR1 is SGHNT and CDR2 is YENEEA. CDR3 amino acids: CASSLSGTRSGYTF. The CDR3 bases are TGTGCCAGCAGCTTATCCGGGACAAGGTCCGGCTACACCTTC.

The CDR3 region has the DNA TGTGCCAGCTCACCGGGGACAGGGACAGTCCAGCCCCAGCATTTT. Translation gives CASSPGTGTVQPQHF. This chain uses TRBV18 with TRBJ1-5; 9 bases match TRBD1. J was trimmed by 7 bases and V by 3 bases; bases with no gene match: 7. The CDR3 is 15 amino acids. The germline CDR1 and CDR2 sequences are KGHSH and LQKENI.

V is TRBV30 and J is TRBJ1-6; no clear D gene. Germline CDR1 GTSNPN, CDR2 SVGIG (reference sequence). Trimming left V 0 bases short and J 5 bases short, with 14 bases between. The CDR3 is made up of 16 amino acids. DNA for the CDR3: TGTGCCTGGAGTGTATTGACGCTGACTAATAATTCACCCCTCCACTTT. Translated: CAWSVLTLTNNSPLHF.

This chain links TRBV18 with TRBJ1-5, with a tentative D call TRBD1 (5 bases). V was pared by 4 bases and J by 6 bases, with 16 bases between. Germline V gives CDR1 KGHSH, CDR2 LQKENI. The CDR3 sequence is 15 residues long. DNA for the CDR3: TGTGCCAGCTCACTCCGAGAAGGGGCGTCTCAGCCCCAGCATTTT. This gives the protein CASSLREGASQPQHF.

Here the CDR3 DNA reads TGTGCCAGCAGCTCGAACCTTATCCAGGCCGGGGAGCTGTTTTTT. Its translation is CASSSNLIQAGELFF. This chain uses TRBV7-2 with TRBJ2-2; D uncertain. Trimming removed 4 bases at V and 6 bases at J, with 15 bases between. This CDR3 has 15 residues. Germline V gene sequence: CDR1 SGHTA, CDR2 FQGNSA. The full variable domain, with the rest looked up from reference TRBV7-2 and TRBJ2-2, is GAGVSQSPSNKVTEKGKDVELRCDPISGHTALYWYRQSLGQGLEFLIYFQGNSAPDKSGLPSDRFSAERTGGSVSTLTIQRTQQEDSAVYLCASSSNLIQAGELFFGEGSRLTVL.

The V call is TRBV5-5, the J call TRBJ1-1; D gene uncertain. Germline lookup yields CDR1 SGHKS and CDR2 YYEKEE (reference sequence). Deletions cut 5 bases from V and 3 bases from J, with 17 bases between. The CDR3 spans 15 residues. The DNA for the CDR3 is TGTGCCAGCAGACCAGACCCCGGGAGAGACACTGAAGCTTTCTTT. Amino acids: CASRPDPGRDTEAFF.